These 18 T cell receptor beta chains share one sample of origin, sequenced in a study of cytomegalovirus exposure and HLA in healthy donors. Use of 60 Vbeta and 13 Jbeta primers characterized the PCR. Assay used: immunoSEQ multiplex PCR; TCRdb lists only in-frame clones, some missing. The profile covers 200,000 to 250,000 clones, with roughly 89% appearing a single time and around 1% taken by the ten largest. The specimen was PBMCs. The receptors shown here come from a woman under 30 in good health and CMV-seronegative.

This chain links TRBV7-2 with TRBJ2-7; no definite D call. CDR3 length: 12 amino acids. The germline CDR1 and CDR2 sequences are SGHTA and FQGNSA. V was pared by 1 base and J by 5 bases, with 6 bases between. CDR3 coding DNA: TGTGCCAGCAGCTTAGACCAGGACGAGCAGTACTTC. Protein product: CASSLDQDEQYF.

The chain combines TRBV2 with TRBJ2-6; D remains ambiguous. Germline CDR1 SNHLY, CDR2 FYNNEI. This CDR3 comprises 17 residues. Deletions cut 4 bases from V and 1 base from J, with 14 bases between. CDR3 region: CASSGGIASSGANVLTF. CDR3 coding DNA: TGTGCCAGCAGTGGTGGAATAGCAAGTTCTGGGGCCAACGTCCTGACTTTC. Supplemented by reference TRBV2 and TRBJ2-6, the full variable domain reads EPEVTQTPSHQVTQMGQEVILRCVPISNHLYFYWYRQILGQKVEFLVSFYNNEISEKSEIFDDQFSVERPDGSNFTLKIRSTKLEDSAMYFCASSGGIASSGANVLTFGAGSRLTVL.

This rearrangement joins TRBV9 to TRBJ2-5; TRBD1 is a possible D gene (6 bases). V gave up 2 bases and J gave up 4 bases, with 15 bases separating them. The germline V gene has CDR1 SGDLS and CDR2 YYNGEE. CDR3 size: 15 residues. Here the CDR3 DNA reads TGTGCCAGCAGCGTGGGGGCCGGACCGGGAGAGACCCAGTACTTC. Translating gives CASSVGAGPGETQYF.

The rearrangement joins TRBV28 to TRBJ2-2; possible D gene TRBD2, 6 bases. This CDR3 is 12 amino acids long. V lost 7 bases, J lost 10 bases, and 13 bases lay in between. The germline V gene encodes CDR1 MDHEN and CDR2 SYDVKM. The CDR3 region is CASKWGGEELFF. DNA for the CDR3: TGTGCCAGCAAGTGGGGAGGCGAGGAGCTGTTTTTT. The entire variable domain, with the rest obtained from reference TRBV28 and TRBJ2-2, is as follows: DVKVTQSSRYLVKRTGEKVFLECVQDMDHENMFWYRQDPGLGLRLIYFSYDVKMKEKGDIPEGYSVSREKKERFSLILESASTNQTSMYLCASKWGGEELFFGEGSRLTVL.

This clone appeared a few times. The rearrangement joins TRBV4-3 to TRBJ2-3; TRBD2 might be the D (6 bases). There are 15 residues in the CDR3. V gave up 0 bases and J gave up 1 base, with 8 bases separating them. The germline V gene has CDR1 LGHNA and CDR2 YSLEER. Here the CDR3 reads CASSQDTGGTDTQYF. In DNA form, the CDR3 reads TGCGCCAGCAGCCAAGACACGGGAGGCACAGATACGCAGTATTTT.

The chain uses TRBV4-2 and TRBJ2-3, with TRBD2 matching 8 bases. CDR1 LGHNA and CDR2 YNFKEQ come from the germline V gene. After removal of 4 bases from V and 3 bases from J, the junction contained 6 bases not matched to a gene. The CDR3 is 15 amino acids. Written as DNA, the CDR3 is TGTGCCAGCAGCCGTAGTAGCGGGAATACAGATACGCAGTATTTT. Encoded protein: CASSRSSGNTDTQYF.

The V gene is TRBV5-4, the J gene TRBJ2-7; 7 bases fit TRBD2. The CDR3 is 14 amino acids. V dropped 3 bases and J dropped 2; count of bases not matched to a gene: 5. The germline gives CDR1 SGHNT, CDR2 YYREEE (reference sequence). This CDR3 is CASSWEGLTYEQYF. CDR3 bases: TGTGCCAGCAGCTGGGAGGGATTGACCTACGAGCAGTACTTC.

CDR3 nucleotide sequence: TGTGCCAGCAGCTTAGAACCGGCGGCGGGGGGTCCTACGGAGACCCAGTACTTC. Its protein product is CASSLEPAAGGPTETQYF. This sequence joins TRBV11-2 and TRBJ2-5, with TRBD2 identical over 8 bases. Per germline, CDR1 SGHAT and CDR2 FQNNGV. This CDR3 contains 18 residues. Trimming cost V 0 bases and J 5 bases; bases outside gene matches: 14.

V and J are TRBV4-2 and TRBJ1-2; D unclear. Germline V CDR1 and CDR2: LGHNA, YNFKEQ. The CDR3 covers 14 residues. Trimming took off 0 bases at V and 1 base at J, with 6 bases between the two ends. CDR3 sequence (DNA): TGTGCCAGCAGCCAAGAACCGAGTAACTATGGCTACACCTTC. It specifies CASSQEPSNYGYTF.

This clone occurred a few times. The V call is TRBV9, the J call TRBJ1-3; 7 bases match TRBD1. This CDR3 comprises 17 residues. The germline V gene has CDR1 SGDLS and CDR2 YYNGEE. The V gene end was trimmed by 3 bases and the J gene end by 2 bases; junction bases not matched to a gene: 11. The CDR3 DNA sequence: TGTGCCAGCAGCGCCAGACAGGGATTGTTGCCTGGAAACACCATATATTTT. Residues: CASSARQGLLPGNTIYF. Supplemented by reference TRBV9 and TRBJ1-3, the full variable domain reads DSGVTQTPKHLITATGQRVTLRCSPRSGDLSVYWYQQSLDQGLQFLIQYYNGEERAKGNILERFSAQQFPDLHSELNLSSLELGDSALYFCASSARQGLLPGNTIYFGEGSWLTVV.

The CDR3 DNA sequence: TGTGCCTGGAGTGTGACAGGGGACATTCAGTACTTC. This gives the protein CAWSVTGDIQYF. The chain uses TRBV30 and TRBJ2-4; TRBD1 matches at 8 bases. The CDR3 is made up of 12 amino acids. Germline values: CDR1 GTSNPN, CDR2 SVGIG (reference sequence). V lost 0 bases and J lost 8; bases outside the gene matches: 0.

This clone was seen a single time. CDR3 loop: CASSLPSGGTQEQFF. The DNA of the CDR3 is TGCGCCAGCAGCCTTCCCAGCGGGGGTACCCAGGAGCAGTTCTTC. The rearrangement joins TRBV5-1 to TRBJ2-1; 8 bases align to TRBD2. The trim removed 4 bases at V and 10 bases at J, leaving 13 bases unmatched. Germline-derived CDR1 and CDR2 are SGHRS and YFSETQ. This CDR3 region has 15 residues.

The chain combines TRBV27 with TRBJ2-3, with TRBD2 identical over 12 bases. After removal of 2 bases from V and 6 bases from J, the junction contained 9 bases not matched to a gene. Per the germline V gene, CDR1 is MNHEY and CDR2 is SMNVEV (reference sequence). This CDR3 region has 17 residues. In DNA form, the CDR3 reads TGTGCCAGCAGTTTACTTTTCCGACTAGCGGGAGATGATACGCAGTATTTT. Protein sequence: CASSLLFRLAGDDTQYF.

The gene calls are TRBV6-5 and TRBJ2-7; 8 bases map to TRBD1. From germline, CDR1 is MNHEY and CDR2 SVGAGI. There are 14 residues in the CDR3. The V gene end was trimmed by 0 bases and the J gene end by 9 bases; junction bases not matched to a gene: 7. The CDR3 protein is CASSYSGTGLGQYF. DNA of the CDR3: TGTGCCAGCAGTTACTCTGGGACAGGCCTTGGGCAGTACTTC.

This clone occurred a few times. This chain links TRBV19 with TRBJ1-3; D gene uncertain. The germline V gene encodes CDR1 LNHDA and CDR2 SQIVND (reference sequence). The CDR3 is made up of 15 amino acids. With 7 bases removed from V and 0 bases from J, the gap between germline ends came to 13 bases. The CDR3 sequence: CASTSGASSGNTIYF. The DNA of the CDR3 is TGTGCCAGTACTAGCGGCGCAAGCTCTGGAAACACCATATATTTT.

V gene TRBV19 combines with J gene TRBJ1-1; D remains ambiguous. The CDR3 contains 13 residues. V was pared by 2 bases and J by 3 bases, with 7 bases between. Germline V lookup: CDR1 LNHDA, CDR2 SQIVND (reference sequence). CDR3 sequence (DNA): TGTGCCAGTAGTATAAGGCAGGACACTGAAGCTTTCTTT. Its protein is CASSIRQDTEAFF.

This clone was detected a few times. A junction boundary mismatches the germline segment, possibly from a read error. The CDR3 loop is CASNIGAGNTEAFF. Written as DNA, the CDR3 is TGTGCCAGTAATATAGGGGCTGGAAACACTGAAGCTTTCTTT. J is TRBJ1-1 and V is TRBV19, with a weak D call TRBD1 (5 bases). The CDR3 is 14 amino acids. Germline CDR1 reads LNHDA; CDR2 reads SQIVND (reference sequence).

This chain uses TRBV7-9 with TRBJ2-7; the D gene is possibly TRBD2 (6 bases). V was shortened by 5 bases and J by 1 base, with 12 bases between the two germline ends. The CDR3 length is 14 residues. Germline CDR1 reads SEHNR; CDR2 reads FQNEAQ (reference sequence). The CDR3 DNA reads as TGTGCCAGCAGCCCAGCGGGCAGTTCCTACGAGCAGTACTTC. This codes for CASSPAGSSYEQYF.